The 3 T cell receptor beta chains below all came from one sample that was sequenced in a study of beta chain features in type 1 diabetes. As every portion of the isolated RNA was reverse transcribed, the sequencing read expressed TCRB transcripts. Measured with immunoSEQ multiplex PCR; TCRdb has only the in-frame clones, and not every one. This sample has 390,000 or so clones; approximately 15% occur once, and the top ten carry roughly 0.038%. The specimen sequenced was naive CD4+ T cells from blood. The receptors were gathered from a man aged 30 to 39 in good health.

This clone was detected a few times. The chain has TRBV18 and TRBJ2-1; the match to TRBD1 covers 8 bases. The germline V gene has CDR1 KGHSH and CDR2 LQKENI. This CDR3 contains 15 residues. J lost 4 bases, V lost 3 bases, and 5 bases had no gene match. CDR3 sequence: CASSPDRGEYNEQFF. The CDR3 DNA reads TGTGCCAGCTCACCCGACAGGGGCGAGTACAATGAGCAGTTCTTC.

This clone has a handful of counts. The chain carries TRBV5-4 and TRBJ1-6; no clear D. The V and J ends lost 0 bases and 10 bases respectively, with 14 bases between them. Germline V gene data show CDR1 as SGHNT and CDR2 as YYREEE (reference sequence). The CDR3 covers 15 residues. As DNA, the CDR3 is TGTGCCAGCAGCTTGGCCTCAAGCACTTTCTCACCCCTCCACTTT. This sequence encodes CASSLASSTFSPLHF.

This rearrangement joins TRBV29-1 to TRBJ1-4; a possible D gene is TRBD1 (5 bases). This CDR3 spans 16 amino acids. Germline V gives CDR1 SQVTM, CDR2 ANQGSEA. Deletions cut 6 bases from V and 1 base from J, with 18 bases between. This chain's CDR3 is CSVNWAGLGTNEKLFF. In DNA, the CDR3 is TGCAGCGTGAACTGGGCGGGACTCGGAACTAATGAAAAACTGTTTTTT.